This TCR beta chain was recorded in a study of CD8+CD57+ T cells in acquired aplastic anemia. Study-wide findings and caveats: It was found that more than 25 CD8+ CDR3 sequences were shared between patients and controls. Levels of CD8+ Simpson's diversity were not significantly distinct in patients versus controls.

Genomic DNA provided the template from which TCR beta VDJ and CDR3 profiles were obtained. TCRdb ran MiXCR on the reads and lists one entry per CDR3 protein. The sample lists some 200,000 distinct CDR3 sequences; approximately 48% were seen once. Comment on this clonotype: The antigen is not known.

The V gene lost 4 bases and the J gene lost 2 bases, with 11 bases spanning the gap. The germline CDR1 and CDR2 sequences are LNHDA and SQIVND (reference sequence). The CDR3 consists of 14 residues. Those patients picked for sequencing had displayed CD8+CD57+ cell expansion on flow cytometry. There were no patients without severe acquired aplastic anemia. The source is a human donor with aplastic anemia. Sequencing was performed on sorted CD4+, CD8+, or CD8+CD57+ T cells (not recorded which) from PBMCs. The chain carries TRBV19 and TRBJ1-2; D is possibly TRBD1 (6 bases). CDR3 residues: CASSKTGSNYGYTF. As DNA, the CDR3 is TGTGCCAGTAGTAAAACAGGGTCCAACTATGGCTACACCTTC.